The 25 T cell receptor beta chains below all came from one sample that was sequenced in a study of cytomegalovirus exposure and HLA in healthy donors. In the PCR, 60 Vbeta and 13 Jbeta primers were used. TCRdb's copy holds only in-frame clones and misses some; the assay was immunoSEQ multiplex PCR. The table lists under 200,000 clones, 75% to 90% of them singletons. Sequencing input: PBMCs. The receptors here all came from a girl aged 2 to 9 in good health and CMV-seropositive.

As DNA, the CDR3 is TGCAGCGTTGAGATAGGGGGCAATTACAATGAGCAGTTCTTC. Amino acids: CSVEIGGNYNEQFF. The genes are TRBV29-1 and TRBJ2-1; 7 bases line up with TRBD1. V lost 3 bases, J lost 4 bases, and 6 bases stayed unmatched. The CDR3 is 14 amino acids. CDR1 and CDR2 from the germline V gene are SQVTM and ANQGSEA.

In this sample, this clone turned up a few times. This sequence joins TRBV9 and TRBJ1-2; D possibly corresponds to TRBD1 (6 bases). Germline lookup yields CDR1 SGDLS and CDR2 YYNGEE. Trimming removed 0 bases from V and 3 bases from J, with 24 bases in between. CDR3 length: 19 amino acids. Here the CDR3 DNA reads TGTGCCAGCAGCGTAGAGGGCCCTACGGACAGACCCTTGGACTATGGCTACACCTTC. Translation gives CASSVEGPTDRPLDYGYTF. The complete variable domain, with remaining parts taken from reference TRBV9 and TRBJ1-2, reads DSGVTQTPKHLITATGQRVTLRCSPRSGDLSVYWYQQSLDQGLQFLIQYYNGEERAKGNILERFSAQQFPDLHSELNLSSLELGDSALYFCASSVEGPTDRPLDYGYTFGSGTRLTVV.

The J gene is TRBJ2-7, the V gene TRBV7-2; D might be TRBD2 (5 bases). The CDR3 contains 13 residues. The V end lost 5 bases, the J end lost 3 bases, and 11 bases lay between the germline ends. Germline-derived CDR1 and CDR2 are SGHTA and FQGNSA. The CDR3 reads CASSNRGIYEQYF. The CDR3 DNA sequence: TGTGCCAGCAGCAACCGAGGGATCTACGAGCAGTACTTC.

This CDR3 reads CASRNRDSDGYTF. CDR3 DNA: TGTGCCAGCCGAAACCGGGACAGCGACGGCTACACCTTC. The chain is built from TRBV5-8 and TRBJ1-2; 7 bases are shared with TRBD1. CDR1 is SGHTS and CDR2 is YDEGEE in the germline V gene. The CDR3 consists of 13 residues. Germline trimming cut 7 bases from V and 8 bases from J; bases unmatched to any gene: 11. Using reference TRBV5-8 and TRBJ1-2 for the parts outside the CDR3, the full variable domain is EAGVTQSPTHLIKTRGQQATLRCSPISGHTSVYWYQQALGLGLQFLLWYDEGEERNRGNFPPRFSGRQFPNYSSELNVNALELEDSALYLCASRNRDSDGYTFGSGTRLTVV.

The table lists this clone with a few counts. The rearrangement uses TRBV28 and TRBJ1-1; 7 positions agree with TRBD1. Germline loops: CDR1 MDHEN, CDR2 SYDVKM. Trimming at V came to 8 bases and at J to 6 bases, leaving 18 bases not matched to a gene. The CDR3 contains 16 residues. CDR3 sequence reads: CASGRVRQGPGAEAFF. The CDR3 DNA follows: TGTGCCAGCGGGCGGGTGAGACAGGGCCCGGGGGCTGAAGCTTTCTTT.

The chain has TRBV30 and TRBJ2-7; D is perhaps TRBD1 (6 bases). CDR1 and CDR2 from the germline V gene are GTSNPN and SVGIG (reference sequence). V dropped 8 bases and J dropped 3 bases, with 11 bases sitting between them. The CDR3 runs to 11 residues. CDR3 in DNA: TGTGCCATAGGACAGAACTACGAGCAGTACTTC. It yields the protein CAIGQNYEQYF.

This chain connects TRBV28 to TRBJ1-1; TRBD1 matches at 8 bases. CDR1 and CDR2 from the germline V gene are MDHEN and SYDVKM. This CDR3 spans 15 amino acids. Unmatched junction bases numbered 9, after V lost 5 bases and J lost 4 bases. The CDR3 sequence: CASSLLQGGGTEAFF. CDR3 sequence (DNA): TGTGCCAGCAGTCTATTACAGGGGGGGGGCACTGAAGCTTTCTTT.

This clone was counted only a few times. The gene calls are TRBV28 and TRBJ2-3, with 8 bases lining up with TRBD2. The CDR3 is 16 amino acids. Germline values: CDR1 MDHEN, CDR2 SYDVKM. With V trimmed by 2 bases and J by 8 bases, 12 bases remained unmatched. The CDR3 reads CASSLTGLAEVGTQYF. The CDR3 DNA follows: TGTGCCAGCAGTTTAACTGGACTAGCTGAGGTCGGTACGCAGTATTTT.

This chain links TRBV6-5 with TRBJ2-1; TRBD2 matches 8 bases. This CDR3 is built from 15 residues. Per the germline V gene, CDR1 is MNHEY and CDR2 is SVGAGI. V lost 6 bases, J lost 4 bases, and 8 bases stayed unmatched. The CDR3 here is CASRGVKREYNEQFF. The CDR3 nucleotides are TGTGCCAGCAGAGGGGTAAAGCGGGAGTACAATGAGCAGTTCTTC.

This chain's CDR3 is CASSERTGESGELFF. The CDR3 DNA reads TGTGCCAGCAGTGAGAGGACAGGGGAGTCCGGGGAGCTGTTTTTT. V is TRBV2 and J is TRBJ2-2; 9 bases line up with TRBD1. The germline gives CDR1 SNHLY, CDR2 FYNNEI. This CDR3 has 15 amino acids. The trim removed 3 bases at V and 6 bases at J, leaving 5 bases unmatched.

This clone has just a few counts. This CDR3 reads CASSPGVGANVLTF. The CDR3 DNA reads TGTGCCAGCAGCCCGGGAGTGGGGGCCAACGTCCTGACTTTC. The V gene is TRBV7-3, the J gene TRBJ2-6; perhaps TRBD2 as D (6 bases). V was clipped by 5 bases and J by 4 bases, with 9 bases between them. CDR1 and CDR2 (germline): SGHTA, FQGTGA. There are 14 residues in the CDR3. Using reference TRBV7-3 and TRBJ2-6 for the parts outside the CDR3, the full variable domain is GAGVSQTPSNKVTEKGKYVELRCDPISGHTALYWYRQSLGQGPEFLIYFQGTGAADDSGLPNDRFFAVRPEGSVSTLKIQRTERGDSAVYLCASSPGVGANVLTFGAGSRLTVL.

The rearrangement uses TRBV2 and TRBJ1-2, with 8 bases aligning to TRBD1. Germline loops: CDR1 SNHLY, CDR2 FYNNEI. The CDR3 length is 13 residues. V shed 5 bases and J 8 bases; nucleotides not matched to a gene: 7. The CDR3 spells CASSHPNRGGYTF. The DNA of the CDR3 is TGTGCCAGCAGTCACCCAAACAGGGGGGGCTACACCTTC. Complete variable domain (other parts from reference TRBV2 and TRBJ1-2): EPEVTQTPSHQVTQMGQEVILRCVPISNHLYFYWYRQILGQKVEFLVSFYNNEISEKSEIFDDQFSVERPDGSNFTLKIRSTKLEDSAMYFCASSHPNRGGYTFGSGTRLTVV.

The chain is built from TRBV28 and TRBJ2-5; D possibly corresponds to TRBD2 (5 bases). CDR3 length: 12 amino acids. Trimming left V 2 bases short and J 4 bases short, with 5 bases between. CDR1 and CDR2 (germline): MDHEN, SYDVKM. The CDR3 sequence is CASSLAGETQYF. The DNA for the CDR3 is TGTGCCAGCAGTTTAGCGGGAGAGACCCAGTACTTC.

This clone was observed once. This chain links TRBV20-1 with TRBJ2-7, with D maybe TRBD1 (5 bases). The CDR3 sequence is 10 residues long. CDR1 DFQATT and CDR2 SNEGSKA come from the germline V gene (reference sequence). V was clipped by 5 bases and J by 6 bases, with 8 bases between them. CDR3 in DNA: TGCAGTGCTGGAAGGGGCGAGCAGTACTTC. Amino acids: CSAGRGEQYF.

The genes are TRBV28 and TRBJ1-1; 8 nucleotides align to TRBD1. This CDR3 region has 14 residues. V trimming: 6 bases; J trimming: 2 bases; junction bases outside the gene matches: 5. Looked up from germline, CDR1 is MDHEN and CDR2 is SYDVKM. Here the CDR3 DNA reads TGTGCCAGCAGGGGGACAGGAGGAAACACTGAAGCTTTCTTT. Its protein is CASRGTGGNTEAFF.

This CDR3 reads CASSLGGQGGTGGYTF. The CDR3 nucleotides read TGTGCCAGCAGTTTAGGGGGACAGGGGGGTACTGGTGGCTACACCTTC. This rearrangement joins TRBV28 to TRBJ1-2; 11 positions agree with TRBD1. The trim removed 2 bases at V and 7 bases at J, leaving 9 bases unmatched. The CDR3 consists of 16 residues. Germline V gene lookup returns CDR1 MDHEN and CDR2 SYDVKM.

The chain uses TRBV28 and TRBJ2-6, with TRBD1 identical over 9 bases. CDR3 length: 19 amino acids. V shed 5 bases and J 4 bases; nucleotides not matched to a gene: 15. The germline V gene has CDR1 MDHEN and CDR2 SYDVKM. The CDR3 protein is CASSTLTGGKIAGANVLTF. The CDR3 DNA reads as TGTGCCAGCAGTACTCTGACAGGGGGTAAGATCGCGGGGGCCAACGTCCTGACTTTC.

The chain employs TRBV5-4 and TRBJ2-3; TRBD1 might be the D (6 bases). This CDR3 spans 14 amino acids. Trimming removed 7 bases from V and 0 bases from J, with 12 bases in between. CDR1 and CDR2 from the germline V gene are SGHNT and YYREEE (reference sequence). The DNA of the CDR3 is TGTGCCAGCCAGACAGGTACTAGCACAGATACGCAGTATTTT. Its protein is CASQTGTSTDTQYF.

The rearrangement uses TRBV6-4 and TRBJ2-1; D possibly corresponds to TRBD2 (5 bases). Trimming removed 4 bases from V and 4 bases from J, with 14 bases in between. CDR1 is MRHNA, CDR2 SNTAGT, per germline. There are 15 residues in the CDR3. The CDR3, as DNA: TGTGCCAGCAGTGTGGGTGGATCGGGGTACAATGAGCAGTTCTTC. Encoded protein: CASSVGGSGYNEQFF.

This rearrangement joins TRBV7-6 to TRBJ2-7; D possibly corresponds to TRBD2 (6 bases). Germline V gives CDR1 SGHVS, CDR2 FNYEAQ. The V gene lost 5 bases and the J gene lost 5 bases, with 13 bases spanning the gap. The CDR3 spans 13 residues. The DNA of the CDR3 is TGTGCCAGCAGCCCGGCAGGGAGGCACGAGCAGTACTTC. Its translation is CASSPAGRHEQYF.

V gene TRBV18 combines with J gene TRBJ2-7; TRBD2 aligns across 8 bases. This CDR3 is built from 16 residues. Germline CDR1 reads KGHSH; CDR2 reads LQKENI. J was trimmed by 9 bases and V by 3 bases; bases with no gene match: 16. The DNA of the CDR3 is TGTGCCAGCTCACCGACCCCAGGACTAGCTCGGGAGGGGCAGTACTTC. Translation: CASSPTPGLAREGQYF.

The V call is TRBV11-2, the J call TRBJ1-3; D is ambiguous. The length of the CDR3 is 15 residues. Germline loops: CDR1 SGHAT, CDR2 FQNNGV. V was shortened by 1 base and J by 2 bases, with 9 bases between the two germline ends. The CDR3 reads CASSLGAGAGNTIYF. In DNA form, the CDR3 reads TGTGCCAGCAGCTTAGGGGCCGGGGCTGGAAACACCATATATTTT.

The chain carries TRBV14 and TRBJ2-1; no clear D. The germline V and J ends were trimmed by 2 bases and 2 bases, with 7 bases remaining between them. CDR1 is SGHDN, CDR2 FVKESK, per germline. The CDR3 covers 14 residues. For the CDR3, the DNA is TGTGCCAGCAGCCAAATACTAACCTACAATGAGCAGTTCTTC. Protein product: CASSQILTYNEQFF.

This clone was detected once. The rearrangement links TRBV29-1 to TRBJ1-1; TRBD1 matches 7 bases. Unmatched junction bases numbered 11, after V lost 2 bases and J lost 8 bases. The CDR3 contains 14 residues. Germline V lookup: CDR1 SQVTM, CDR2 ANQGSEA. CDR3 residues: CSVEPVTGLREAFF. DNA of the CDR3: TGCAGCGTTGAACCGGTGACAGGGCTGAGGGAAGCTTTCTTT.

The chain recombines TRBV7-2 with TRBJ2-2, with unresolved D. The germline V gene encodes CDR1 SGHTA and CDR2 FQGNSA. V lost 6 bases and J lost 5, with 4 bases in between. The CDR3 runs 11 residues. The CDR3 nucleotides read TGTGCCAGCAGGCGGACCGGGGAGCTGTTTTTT. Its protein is CASRRTGELFF. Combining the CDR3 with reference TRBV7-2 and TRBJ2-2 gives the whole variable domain GAGVSQSPSNKVTEKGKDVELRCDPISGHTALYWYRQSLGQGLEFLIYFQGNSAPDKSGLPSDRFSAERTGGSVSTLTIQRTQQEDSAVYLCASRRTGELFFGEGSRLTVL.